A single count supports the clone carrying this T cell receptor beta chain. The data are from a study of blood T cell repertoires in COVID-19. Study context: Samples representing acute and convalescent COVID-19 were sourced from the United States, Italy and Spain. Nucleic acid was either cDNA or gDNA, and it came from T cells, B-cell-depleted T cells, or PBMCs.

In the original analysis: The assay estimated nucleated cells by amplifying reference gene primers. Sequencing used immunoSEQ multiplex PCR; TCRdb keeps in-frame clones, though not all of them. V, J and clone size are taken as reported in that table, and D and trimming were inferred from the DNA itself. The sample consists of 45,000 to 65,000 clones, about nine tenths of them appearing once. Trimming cost V 6 bases and J 4 bases, with 15 bases left between them. The CDR3 sequence is 14 residues long. CDR1 MDHEN and CDR2 SYDVKM come from the germline V gene. This TCR came from a human donor with acute or convalescent COVID-19. The donor label of this sample is uncertain. The sequenced material came from peripheral blood. The V call is TRBV28, the J call TRBJ1-2; possibly TRBD1 for D (5 bases). As DNA, the CDR3 is TGTGCCAGCAGACCCTGGGGCCTTGGCTATGGCTACACCTTC. Amino acid sequence: CASRPWGLGYGYTF.